This T cell receptor (beta chain) was sequenced in a study of blood T cells in healthy people across ages. Sample-barcoded 5' priming and a J-beta primer mix drove a second PCR of roughly 6 to 12 cycles. TCRdb used MiXCR to reprocess the 5' RACE reads, holding one entry per CDR3 protein. The sample has hundreds of thousands of distinct CDR3 sequences, approximately 52% seen once; the top ten hold approximately 12%. Germline loops: CDR1 SNHLY, CDR2 FYNNEI. The CDR3 totals 11 residues. V dropped 8 bases and J dropped 10 bases, with 13 bases sitting between them. The receptor was isolated from a woman older than 75 in good health. The sequenced sample was blood. This chain uses TRBV2 with TRBJ2-3, with a weak D call TRBD2 (5 bases). The CDR3 here is CASGRGLAQYF. The CDR3 nucleotides are TGTGCCAGCGGCCGGGGTCTAGCGCAGTATTTT.